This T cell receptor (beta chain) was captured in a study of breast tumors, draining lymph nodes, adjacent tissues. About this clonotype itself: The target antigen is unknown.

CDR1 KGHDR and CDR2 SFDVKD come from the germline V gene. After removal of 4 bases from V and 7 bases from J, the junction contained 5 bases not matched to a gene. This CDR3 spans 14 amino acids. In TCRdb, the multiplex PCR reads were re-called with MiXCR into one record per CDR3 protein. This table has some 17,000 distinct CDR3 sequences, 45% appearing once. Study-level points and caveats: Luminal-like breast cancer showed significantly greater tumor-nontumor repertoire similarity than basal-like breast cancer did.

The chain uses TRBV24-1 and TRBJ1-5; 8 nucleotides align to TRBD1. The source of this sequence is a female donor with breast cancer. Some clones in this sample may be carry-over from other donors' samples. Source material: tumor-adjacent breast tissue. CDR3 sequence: CATSEYRGFQPQHF. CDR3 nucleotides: TGTGCCACCAGTGAGTACAGGGGGTTCCAGCCCCAGCATTTT.